These 30 T cell receptor beta chains came from one sample sequenced in a study of breast tumors, draining lymph nodes, adjacent tissues (dated by TCRdb to the mid-2010s). Lymph node samples came from the axillary draining lymph nodes of breast cancer patients. Library method: multiplex PCR. For sequencing, an Illumina HiSeq 2000 was employed. TCRdb cleaned the public reads at Q25 with fastp, built clones with MiXCR and kept in-frame beta chains. Entries that share a CDR3 protein sequence are merged under the most common genes and DNA. Within this sample are approximately 210,000 distinct CDR3 sequences, with approximately 29% of them counted one time only. More than 1.3% of the sample is taken by the ten largest. Sequenced sample: axillary lymph node tissue. The receptors come from a female donor with breast cancer. Some clones in this sample may be carry-over from other donors' samples.

Of note for this clonotype: The germline gene is not matched at one end of the junction; a read error may be the cause. The V gene is TRBV9, the J gene TRBJ2-1, with 7 nucleotides matching TRBD2. There are 14 residues in the CDR3. Germline V gene sequence: CDR1 SGDLS, CDR2 YYNGEE. The CDR3 bases are TGTGCCAGCAGCCCGGGACTACCATACAATGAGCAGTCCTTC. As protein: CASSPGLPYNEQSF.

Notes on this clonotype: A read error may be the cause here, since a much bigger clone is one base away. V and J are TRBV6-2 or TRBV6-3 and TRBJ2-7, with TRBD2 matching over 13 bases. The CDR3 loop spans 15 amino acids. V dropped 7 bases and J dropped 3; count of bases not matched to a gene: 6. The germline gives CDR1 MNHEY, CDR2 SVGEGT. CDR3 in DNA: TGTGCCAGCACCCCTTGGACTAGCGGGAGCTACGAGCAGTACTTC. This encodes CASTPWTSGSYEQYF.

Ten or more counts support this clonotype. The chain links TRBV19 to TRBJ2-2; D may be TRBD2 (5 bases). The germline V and J ends were trimmed by 4 bases and 0 bases, with 15 bases remaining between them. CDR1 is LNHDA and CDR2 is SQIVND in the germline V gene (reference sequence). The CDR3 is 17 residues long. CDR3 in DNA: TGTGCCAGTAGTACCCCCGGACTTTCCGCGAACACCGGGGAGCTGTTTTTT. Its translation: CASSTPGLSANTGELFF.

This clonotype has ten or more counts. A junction end diverges from the germline sequence, so it may reflect a read error. This sequence joins TRBV7-9 and TRBJ1-3, with D hard to call. The germline CDR1 and CDR2 sequences are SEHNR and FQNEAQ (reference sequence). This CDR3 is 15 amino acids long. CDR3: CASSLGPTSGNTIYF. CDR3 bases: TGTGCCAGCAGTTTAGGACCGACCTCTGGAAACACCATATATTTT.

This clonotype was seen at least ten times. The junction shows a germline mismatch at one end, possibly a read error. CDR3 coding DNA: TGTGCCAGCAGCCTAGCGGGGGTAAACACTGAAGCTTTCTTT. Its protein product is CASSLAGVNTEAFF. V and J are TRBV7-6 and TRBJ1-1, with D possibly TRBD1 on 5 matching bases. Germline values: CDR1 SGHVS, CDR2 FNYEAQ. The CDR3 consists of 14 residues.

This clonotype was seen a handful of times. This chain joins TRBV10-1 and TRBJ2-1; a possible D gene is TRBD2 (5 bases). The CDR3 is made up of 13 amino acids. Trimming cost V 8 bases and J 4 bases, with 12 bases left between them. Germline assignment: CDR1 WNHNN and CDR2 SYGVQD (reference sequence). For the CDR3, the DNA is TGCGCCAGCGCGAGCGGCGTTTACAATGAGCAGTTCTTC. Translating gives CASASGVYNEQFF.

This clonotype has a count of ten or more. No conserved phenylalanine or tryptophan is present at the end of the CDR3, so a read error is the likely explanation. The DNA is left out, because the CDR3 cannot be placed on it with certainty; the CDR3 is given as TCRdb lists it. V gene TRBV3-2 combines with J gene TRBJ2-3; the D call of TRBD1 is as the table states it, not checked on the DNA. TRBV3-2 is tagged as a pseudogene. The CDR3 comprises 11 residues, both ends counted. The CDR3 protein is CASSQICPPSG.

This clonotype occurred a few times. A read error may be the cause here, since a much bigger clone is one base away. V and J are TRBV9 and TRBJ2-7; 10 positions agree with TRBD2. This CDR3 spans 14 amino acids. The V gene's germline CDR1 is SGDLS and CDR2 YYNGEE. The CDR3 region is CASSLGLAPYEQSF. The CDR3 DNA follows: TGTGCCAGCAGCTTGGGACTAGCGCCCTACGAGCAGTCCTTC. Full variable domain (remainder filled in from reference TRBV9 and TRBJ2-7): DSGVTQTPKHLITATGQRVTLRCSPRSGDLSVYWYQQSLDQGLQFLIQYYNGEERAKGNILERFSAQQFPDLHSELNLSSLELGDSALYFCASSLGLAPYEQSFGPGTRLTVT.

This clonotype showed up many times. This chain connects TRBV20-1 to TRBJ1-3; no reliable D call. The CDR3 has 12 amino acids. Trimming cost V 4 bases and J 4 bases, with 8 bases left between them. The germline V gene encodes CDR1 DFQATT and CDR2 SNEGSKA (reference sequence). For the CDR3, the DNA is TGCAGTGCTATCGGAGCCGGAAACACCATATATTTT. Amino acids: CSAIGAGNTIYF.

The chain recombines TRBV6-5 with TRBJ2-1, with D perhaps matching TRBD1 (6 bases). V lost 5 bases to trimming and J lost 8 bases, with 22 bases between them. The CDR3 consists of 16 residues. Germline V gene sequence: CDR1 MNHEY, CDR2 SVGAGI. The CDR3 sequence: CASSDAMTGPGDEQFF. In nucleotides, the CDR3 is TGTGCCAGCAGTGACGCCATGACAGGTCCCGGGGATGAGCAGTTCTTC.

Note on this clonotype: A much bigger clone sits one base away, suggesting this may be a read error. The CDR3 bases are TGCGCCACCCAGCTTGGTTCGGGAGCCACAGGAGAGACCCAGTACTTC. It encodes CATQLGSGATGETQYF. This rearrangement joins TRBV5-1 to TRBJ2-5; D perhaps matches TRBD2 (6 bases). Trimming pared 9 bases from V and 4 bases from J, leaving 25 bases between. Germline CDR1 and CDR2: SGHRS and YFSETQ. The CDR3 spans 16 residues.

This sequence joins TRBV7-2 and TRBJ2-5; a possible D gene is TRBD2 (5 bases). Per germline, CDR1 SGHTA and CDR2 FQGNSA. The CDR3 contains 12 residues. Trimming removed 6 bases from V and 3 bases from J, with 8 bases in between. CDR3 coding DNA: TGTGCCAGCAGATATAGCGAAGAGACCCAGTACTTC. It translates to CASRYSEETQYF.

This clonotype was picked up many times. One end of the junction fails to match germline, which may point to a read error. The V and J genes are TRBV27 and TRBJ2-7, with TRBD1 matching over 9 bases. The CDR3 length is 11 residues. Looked up from germline, CDR1 is MNHEY and CDR2 is SMNVEV (reference sequence). The chain's CDR3 is CASSWDRVGPF. The CDR3 DNA sequence: TGTGCCAGCAGTTGGGACAGGGTGGGTCCCTTC.

The sample holds many counts of this clonotype. This chain joins TRBV20-1 and TRBJ2-7, with 8 bases identical to TRBD1. The CDR3 runs to 14 residues. Germline lookup yields CDR1 DFQATT and CDR2 SNEGSKA (reference sequence). V shed 2 bases and J 3 bases; nucleotides not matched to a gene: 6. The CDR3 protein is CSARQGALGYEQYF. In DNA, the CDR3 is TGCAGTGCTAGACAGGGGGCGCTTGGCTACGAGCAGTACTTC.

This chain links TRBV7-9 with TRBJ2-5; the match to TRBD2 covers 8 bases. The germline V gene has CDR1 SEHNR and CDR2 FQNEAQ (reference sequence). The CDR3 runs to 15 residues. The ends lost 5 bases at V and 5 bases at J; junction bases unmatched: 10. CDR3 sequence reads: CASSPGTSRMETQYF. As DNA, the CDR3 is TGTGCCAGCAGCCCCGGGACTAGTAGGATGGAGACCCAGTACTTC. The variable domain in full, with the rest retrieved from reference TRBV7-9 and TRBJ2-5, is DTGVSQNPRHKITKRGQNVTFRCDPISEHNRLYWYRQTLGQGPEFLTYFQNEAQLEKSRLLSDRFSAERPKGSFSTLEIQRTEQGDSAMYLCASSPGTSRMETQYFGPGTRLLVL.

The chain employs TRBV11-3 and TRBJ2-7; D might be TRBD2 (5 bases). CDR1 is SGHNT, CDR2 YENEEA, per germline. The CDR3 has 12 residues. V was cut by 0 bases and J by 9 bases, with 9 bases left in between. CDR3 coding DNA: TGTGCCAGCAGCTTAGATCGGGGAGCGCAGTACTTC. It yields the protein CASSLDRGAQYF. The variable domain in full, completed from reference TRBV11-3 and TRBJ2-7, reads EAGVVQSPRYKIIEKKQPVAFWCNPISGHNTLYWYLQNLGQGPELLIRYENEEAVDDSQLPKDRFSAERLKGVDSTLKIQPAELGDSAVYLCASSLDRGAQYFGPGTRLTVT.

In the case of this clonotype: Because the CDR3's place on the DNA is in doubt, the DNA is left out and the CDR3 is given as listed by TCRdb. The chain recombines TRBV24-1 with TRBJ2-3. The V gene's germline CDR1 is KGHDR and CDR2 SFDVKD. Counting both end residues, the CDR3 totals 17 amino acids. The CDR3 sequence: CATSDLCASSLVDTQYF.

This clonotype was seen only a few times. A read error may produce the germline difference seen at one junction end. The chain joins TRBV19 to TRBJ2-2, with D possibly being TRBD1 (7 bases). The germline gives CDR1 LNHDA, CDR2 SQIVND (reference sequence). This CDR3 is 15 amino acids long. The CDR3 loop reads CASRSTGPQHGGLFF. The CDR3, as DNA: TGTGCCAGTAGATCGACAGGGCCCCAGCACGGGGGGCTGTTTTTT.

This clonotype was recorded at least ten times. The V call is TRBV20-1, the J call TRBJ2-7; 8 positions agree with TRBD2. CDR1 is DFQATT and CDR2 is SNEGSKA in the germline V gene (reference sequence). V lost 8 bases to trimming and J lost 6 bases; unmatched junction nucleotides: 6. The CDR3 extends over 11 amino acids. CDR3 sequence (DNA): TGCAGTTCGGGGGGGCTAGGCGAGCAGTACTTC. This translates into CSSGGLGEQYF.

The V gene is TRBV7-3, the J gene TRBJ2-5; tentative D call: TRBD1 (6 bases). The CDR3 length is 16 residues. V dropped 2 bases and J dropped 5 bases, with 18 bases sitting between them. In germline, CDR1 is SGHTA, CDR2 FQGTGA. The CDR3 region has the DNA TGTGCCAGCAGCTTACGGAGTTCCTATAGGGGGGAGACCCAGTACTTC. Residues: CASSLRSSYRGETQYF.

This clonotype was counted at least ten times. The chain has TRBV5-1 and TRBJ2-7, with TRBD2 as a possible D gene (5 bases). The CDR3 covers 14 residues. Germline V gives CDR1 SGHRS, CDR2 YFSETQ. V was clipped by 4 bases and J by 5 bases, with 16 bases between them. The CDR3 coding sequence is TGCGCCAGCAGCCGTCGTGAGGGCCTCAACGAGCAGTACTTC. Its protein product is CASSRREGLNEQYF.

The J gene is TRBJ2-2, the V gene TRBV7-2; D gene unclear. Germline CDR1 and CDR2: SGHTA and FQGNSA. V was trimmed by 2 bases and J by 8 bases, leaving 3 bases between them. This CDR3 is built from 11 residues. CDR3 in DNA: TGTGCCAGCAGCTTACTTGGGGAGCTGTTTTTT. It yields the protein CASSLLGELFF.

This sequence joins TRBV11-2 and TRBJ2-1; D remains ambiguous. The CDR3 is 15 amino acids. Germline-derived CDR1 and CDR2 are SGHAT and FQNNGV. Trimming took off 5 bases at V and 4 bases at J, with 15 bases between the two ends. The chain's CDR3 is CASSMTLILYNEQFF. CDR3 bases: TGTGCCAGCAGCATGACCTTGATTCTGTACAATGAGCAGTTCTTC.

The V gene is TRBV4-1, the J gene TRBJ2-3, with TRBD2 matching 16 bases. V trimming: 0 bases; J trimming: 4 bases; junction bases outside the gene matches: 4. Germline CDR1 reads MGHRA; CDR2 reads YSYEKL. The CDR3 loop spans 18 amino acids. CDR3 bases: TGCGCCAGCAGCCAAGAGTGGGGACTAGCGGGAGGGCCAGATACGCAGTATTTT. Its protein product is CASSQEWGLAGGPDTQYF.

Of note for this clonotype: Being one base from a much bigger clone, this may be a read error. The CDR3 nucleotides read TGTGCCAGCAGCCACCACGCTAGCGGGACACGAGAGCAGTTCTTC. Encoded protein: CASSHHASGTREQFF. The rearrangement joins TRBV12-5 to TRBJ2-1, with 9 bases aligning to TRBD2. From germline, CDR1 is LGHNT and CDR2 FRNRAP. The CDR3 length is 15 residues.

This clonotype was picked up a small number of times. This may be a read error: a much more frequent sequence differs by one nucleotide. This CDR3 is missing its conserved last phenylalanine or tryptophan, likely due to a read error. This chain joins TRBV30 and TRBJ2-5; D gene ambiguous. Per germline, CDR1 GTSNPN and CDR2 SVGIG (reference sequence). The V and J ends lost 4 bases and 5 bases respectively, with 8 bases between them. The CDR3 is made up of 11 amino acids. CDR3 sequence (DNA): TGTGCCTGGAAGACGGAGGAGACCCAGTACTAC. Protein: CAWKTEETQYY.

Worth noting for this clonotype: This could be a read error, since a much larger clone is one nucleotide away. The rearrangement joins TRBV25-1 to TRBJ1-2; D is possibly TRBD1 (6 bases). The germline V gene has CDR1 MGHDK and CDR2 SYGVNS. This CDR3 contains 17 residues. The CDR3 loop is CASSRLGSQGTFYDYTF. DNA of the CDR3: TGTGCCAGCAGCCGATTAGGATCACAGGGAACCTTCTATGACTACACCTTC.

Concerning this clonotype: Given a much more abundant clone one base away, this may be a read error. The V and J genes are TRBV5-4 and TRBJ2-1, with D uncertain. Germline-derived CDR1 and CDR2 are SGHNT and YYREEE (reference sequence). The CDR3 loop spans 14 amino acids. The CDR3 nucleotides are TGTGCCAGCAGCTGGTCAGTCTCCGTCAATGGGCAGTTCTTC. This sequence encodes CASSWSVSVNGQFF.

This clonotype has a count of ten or more. The chain joins TRBV4-2 to TRBJ2-5, with D possibly TRBD1 on 6 matching bases. The germline V and J ends were trimmed by 1 base and 1 base, with 7 bases remaining between them. Germline V lookup: CDR1 LGHNA, CDR2 YNFKEQ. This CDR3 is 14 amino acids long. The CDR3 loop reads CASSQGRGQETQYF. Here the CDR3 DNA reads TGTGCCAGCAGCCAAGGCAGGGGCCAAGAGACCCAGTACTTC.

This clonotype occurred many times. This chain joins TRBV11-3 and TRBJ2-7; D remains unclear. Trimming removed 3 bases at V and 2 bases at J, with 8 bases between. The germline V gene encodes CDR1 SGHNT and CDR2 YENEEA. The length of the CDR3 is 13 residues. The CDR3 sequence: CASSFGLTYEQYF. As DNA, the CDR3 is TGTGCCAGCAGCTTCGGTTTAACCTACGAGCAGTACTTC.